This TCR beta chain was obtained from a study of graft-versus-host responses after intestinal transplantation (dated by TCRdb to 2020 to 2022). Background for the entire study: The transplants that recipients got were multivisceral, liver-intestinal, or isolated intestinal. Of the roughly 23 intestinal transplant recipients enrolled in the cohort, one of whom was a retransplant, a few patients without pretransplant specimens were excluded. Rather than going through the commercial service, samples from three later patients were sequenced in-house on an Illumina MiSeq and processed with MiXCR. Every recipient was given anti-thymocyte globulin induction, followed by roughly 3 years of maintenance tacrolimus and steroids. Bulk TCR-beta CDR3 sequencing was used to track graft-versus-host and host-versus-graft alloreactive T cell clones in the graft, circulation and bone marrow after intestinal transplantation. To identify alloreactive clones, pre-transplant mixed lymphocyte reaction products were sequenced and compared with unstimulated pre-transplant donor and recipient T cells. Donor T cell macrochimerism was defined as a peak of at least 4% donor T cells among recipient peripheral blood mononuclear cells.

The library was prepared using the immunoSEQ multiplex PCR assay. Adaptive Biotechnologies carried out high-throughput TCR-beta CDR3 sequencing of genomic DNA for most patients. Concerning the study's data processing: TCR sequencing data were retrieved from Adaptive's ImmunoSEQ software for around 20 patients, whereas three other patients were processed with MiXCR and VDJtools. CDR3 nucleotide sequences shared between donor and recipient were removed because the origin of such sequences could not be assigned. To count as alloreactive, a clone needed at least 2-fold expansion over unstimulated cells and a minimum CFSE-low frequency of 0.002% (template counts) or 0.001% (read counts). A clone was considered mappable if detected in the sequenced pre-transplant spleen, lymph node, or MLR CFSE-low populations of the donor or recipient. Cumulative frequency of alloreactive clones was calculated as a percentage of all sequences weighted by copy number. TCRdb provides this immuneACCESS table in a form limited to in-frame rearrangements. Some clones are lacking; in checked studies, under half of them reflect an unresolved V gene, and why the rest are absent is not known. V and J calls and clone size are copied from that table; D and trimming were computed from the DNA. The sample includes about 27,000 clones, with more than 80% observed a single time. In total, the top ten clones hold 0.53% of the sample.

Blood samples were collected up to 4 times in the first month after transplant and then at least monthly when available. The full study reports these points: The relatively low number and heterogeneity of intestinal transplant patients limited the conclusions. Early after transplant, peak levels of circulating GvH clones were found to be associated with declines in HvG clones. GvH clones were found in recipient bone marrow, and some of the GvH clones appeared earlier in ileal mucosa or blood, which is consistent with an intestinal mucosal origin. In the allografts of patients with donor T cell macrochimerism, GvH to HvG T cell clonal ratios were high.

Concerning this clone: Its antigen is still unknown. Nothing much larger sits one base from this clone, and base qualities are not available.

The source is a human patient who received an intestinal transplant, so some T cells may come from the graft donor. Here the sequenced sample was PBMCs, taken 18 days after transplant.

The sequenced DNA: TGTGCCAGCAGCTTTGACTCCGGGACAGACTACTACGAGCAGTACTTC. Translated, this is CASSFDSGTDYYEQYF. The chain employs TRBV7-9 and TRBJ2-7; 7 central nucleotides agree with TRBD1. The germline V gene (reference sequence) provides CDR1 SEHNR and CDR2 FQNEAQ. The cysteine opens and the phenylalanine closes a CDR3 of 16 amino acids. The read is trimmed to its CDR3 DNA, 48 bases read in frame from base 1. At the junction V is shortened by 3 bases and J by 3 bases; bases outside the gene matches: 11.